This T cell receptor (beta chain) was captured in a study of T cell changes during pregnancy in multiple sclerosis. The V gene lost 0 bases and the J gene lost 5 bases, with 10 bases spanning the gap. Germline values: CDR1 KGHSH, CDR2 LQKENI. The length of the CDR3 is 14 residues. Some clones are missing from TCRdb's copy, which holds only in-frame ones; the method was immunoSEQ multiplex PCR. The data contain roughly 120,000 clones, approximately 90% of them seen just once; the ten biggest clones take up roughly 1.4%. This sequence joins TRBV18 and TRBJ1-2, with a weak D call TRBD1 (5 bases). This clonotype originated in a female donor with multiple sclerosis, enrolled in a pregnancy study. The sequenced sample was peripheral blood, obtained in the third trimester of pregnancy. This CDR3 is CASSPPGGGYGYTF. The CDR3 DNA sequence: TGTGCCAGCTCACCACCGGGCGGGGGGTATGGCTACACCTTC.